The 22 T cell receptor beta chains presented below share a single source sample, sequenced in a study of siplizumab effects on memory and regulatory T cells. Repertoires were generated with immunoSEQ multiplex PCR, while TCRdb's copy carries only in-frame clones and drops some. The sample yields 100,000 or so clones, approximately 92% seen once. Sequenced input: CD4+ T cells sorted from blood. The receptors shown here come from a human donor in good health. Some clones in this sample may be carry-over from other donors' samples.

The chain recombines TRBV18 with TRBJ1-4, with 8 bases that match TRBD1. The CDR3 is made up of 18 amino acids. Trimming took 5 bases from V and 0 from J; bases not matched to a gene: 11. Germline V gene data show CDR1 as KGHSH and CDR2 as LQKENI. For the CDR3, the DNA is TGTGCCAGCTCAGAGGCCGGGACAGGCGGATCAACTAATGAAAAACTGTTTTTT. Translating it yields CASSEAGTGGSTNEKLFF.

The CDR3 is CASSPGTSGRFGEQYF. The CDR3 coding sequence is TGTGCCAGTAGTCCCGGGACTAGCGGGAGATTCGGCGAGCAGTACTTC. This chain links TRBV19 with TRBJ2-7; 14 positions match TRBD2. The CDR3 loop spans 16 amino acids. J was trimmed by 6 bases and V by 5 bases; bases with no gene match: 9. CDR1 and CDR2 from the germline V gene are LNHDA and SQIVND (reference sequence).

J is TRBJ2-1 and V is TRBV5-1; 11 positions agree with TRBD2. The length of the CDR3 is 16 residues. Germline V gene lookup returns CDR1 SGHRS and CDR2 YFSETQ. The V and J ends lost 3 bases and 4 bases, in that order; junction bases with no gene match: 6. CDR3: CASSSSGTSGYNEQFF. The CDR3 coding sequence is TGCGCCAGCAGCTCGTCCGGGACTAGCGGATACAATGAGCAGTTCTTC. Drawing the rest from reference TRBV5-1 and TRBJ2-1, the complete variable domain is KAGVTQTPRYLIKTRGQQVTLSCSPISGHRSVSWYQQTPGQGLQFLFEYFSETQRNKGNFPGRFSGRQFSNSRSEMNVSTLELGDSALYLCASSSSGTSGYNEQFFGPGTRLTVL.

The CDR3 spells CASSPGTGSNQPQHF. The DNA for the CDR3 is TGTGCCAGCAGCCCGGGGACGGGAAGCAATCAGCCCCAGCATTTT. The chain employs TRBV5-4 and TRBJ1-5, with D possibly TRBD1 on 5 matching bases. CDR1 SGHNT and CDR2 YYREEE come from the germline V gene (reference sequence). This CDR3 has 15 amino acids. Trimming took off 4 bases at V and 1 base at J, with 12 bases between the two ends.

The chain carries TRBV7-9 and TRBJ1-1; TRBD1 matches at 8 bases. CDR1 and CDR2 (germline): SEHNR, FQNEAQ (reference sequence). With 5 bases clipped from V and 0 bases from J, the junction kept 5 bases outside the gene matches. This CDR3 has 15 amino acids. This CDR3 is CASSRGTGLNTEAFF. The CDR3, as DNA: TGTGCCAGCAGCCGTGGGACAGGTTTGAACACTGAAGCTTTCTTT.

The J gene is TRBJ2-1, the V gene TRBV28, with a weak D call TRBD1 (6 bases). Trimming removed 6 bases from V and 9 bases from J, with 21 bases in between. This CDR3 has 15 amino acids. The germline gives CDR1 MDHEN, CDR2 SYDVKM. CDR3 region: CASSSPEGDRFEQFF. The CDR3 nucleotides are TGTGCCAGCAGCTCCCCTGAGGGGGATCGGTTTGAGCAGTTCTTC.

The chain recombines TRBV5-1 with TRBJ2-1, with D hard to call. The V end lost 0 bases, the J end lost 5 bases, and 3 bases lay between the germline ends. CDR1 and CDR2 from the germline V gene are SGHRS and YFSETQ. The CDR3 totals 12 residues. The CDR3 DNA reads TGCGCCAGCAGCTTGGGGGACAATGAGCAGTTCTTC. This encodes CASSLGDNEQFF.

The CDR3 loop reads CAWSNIQGNSGANVLTF. CDR3 in DNA: TGTGCCTGGAGTAACATACAGGGAAACTCTGGGGCCAACGTCCTGACTTTC. The chain joins TRBV30 to TRBJ2-6; the D gene is possibly TRBD1 (6 bases). The V gene's germline CDR1 is GTSNPN and CDR2 SVGIG (reference sequence). This CDR3 contains 17 residues. V shed 2 bases and J shed 0 bases, with 14 bases lying between them.

The J gene is TRBJ2-7, the V gene TRBV5-1; 14 bases match TRBD2. The ends lost 3 bases at V and 5 bases at J; junction bases unmatched: 4. The CDR3 contains 15 residues. Germline V gives CDR1 SGHRS, CDR2 YFSETQ. CDR3 sequence (DNA): TGCGCCAGCAGCTCGGGACTAGCGGGAGTGGACGAGCAGTACTTC. Its translation is CASSSGLAGVDEQYF.

The DNA for the CDR3 is TGTGCCAGTAGTACGAGTACCCTAGGAGGGGAGCAGTACTTC. Translating it yields CASSTSTLGGEQYF. The gene calls are TRBV19 and TRBJ2-7; a weak D match, TRBD2 (6 bases). The V gene lost 4 bases and the J gene lost 7 bases, with 17 bases spanning the gap. The CDR3 runs to 14 residues. CDR1 and CDR2 from the germline V gene are LNHDA and SQIVND (reference sequence).

The chain couples TRBV11-1 to TRBJ1-2; D is possibly TRBD1 (6 bases). The CDR3 has 15 amino acids. Germline-derived CDR1 and CDR2 are SGHAT and FQDESV (reference sequence). V lost 3 bases, J lost 4 bases, and 15 bases lay in between. The CDR3 sequence is CASSFAETGAYGYTF. The DNA for the CDR3 is TGTGCCAGCAGCTTTGCCGAGACAGGAGCCTATGGCTACACCTTC. Complete variable domain (other parts from reference TRBV11-1 and TRBJ1-2): EAEVAQSPRYKITEKSQAVAFWCDPISGHATLYWYRQILGQGPELLVQFQDESVVDDSQLPKDRFSAERLKGVDSTLKIQPAELGDSAMYLCASSFAETGAYGYTFGSGTRLTVV.

This clone occurred a few times. V gene TRBV5-5 combines with J gene TRBJ1-5, with 7 bases aligning to TRBD1. Germline CDR1 SGHKS, CDR2 YYEKEE (reference sequence). V lost 0 bases, J lost 6 bases, and 3 bases stayed unmatched. The CDR3 sequence is 14 residues long. Here the CDR3 DNA reads TGTGCCAGCAGCTTGGGACAGGGTGGTCAGCCCCAGCATTTT. It is translated as CASSLGQGGQPQHF. Full variable domain (rest looked up from reference TRBV5-5 and TRBJ1-5): DAGVTQSPTHLIKTRGQQVTLRCSPISGHKSVSWYQQVLGQGPQFIFQYYEKEERGRGNFPDRFSARQFPNYSSELNVNALLLGDSALYLCASSLGQGGQPQHFGDGTRLSIL.

The J gene is TRBJ1-2, the V gene TRBV28; D remains ambiguous. The length of the CDR3 is 11 residues. Germline CDR1 reads MDHEN; CDR2 reads SYDVKM. The V gene lost 5 bases and the J gene lost 3 bases, with 4 bases spanning the gap. This CDR3 is CASSPYYGYTF. As DNA, the CDR3 is TGTGCCAGCAGTCCTTACTATGGCTACACCTTC.

The chain employs TRBV21-1 and TRBJ1-5. TRBV21-1 is assigned pseudogene status. The CDR3 is 18 amino acids. The CDR3 DNA follows: TGTGCCAGCAGCACGCCACAGGGAAAGCGGGGTAGCAATCAGCCCCAGCATTTT. Translated, it gives CASSTPQGKRGSNQPQHF.

This clone appeared a few times. This chain connects TRBV7-9 to TRBJ2-7; D possibly matches TRBD1 or TRBD2 (5 bases each). The CDR3 contains 13 residues. The germline CDR1 and CDR2 sequences are SEHNR and FQNEAQ (reference sequence). Trimming took off 5 bases at V and 6 bases at J, with 14 bases between the two ends. The CDR3, as DNA: TGTGCCAGCAGCAATGCTGGGACCGGCGAGCAGTACTTC. Translation gives CASSNAGTGEQYF.

The rearrangement links TRBV11-2 to TRBJ2-7; 8 nucleotides match TRBD2. V lost 5 bases to trimming and J lost 0 bases; unmatched junction nucleotides: 6. CDR1 and CDR2 (germline): SGHAT, FQNNGV. There are 15 residues in the CDR3. The CDR3 nucleotides are TGTGCCAGCAGCACTACTAGCGGCCCCTCCTACGAGCAGTACTTC. Its protein product is CASSTTSGPSYEQYF.

J is TRBJ2-5 and V is TRBV30, with 8 bases aligning to TRBD1. The germline V gene encodes CDR1 GTSNPN and CDR2 SVGIG (reference sequence). The CDR3 consists of 13 residues. V shed 3 bases, J shed 4 bases, and the junction held 4 bases outside the gene matches. CDR3 region: CAWRQGAGETQYF. CDR3 coding DNA: TGTGCCTGGAGGCAGGGGGCTGGAGAGACCCAGTACTTC.

The V gene is TRBV28, the J gene TRBJ2-5, with TRBD1 identical over 9 bases. Looked up from germline, CDR1 is MDHEN and CDR2 is SYDVKM. The CDR3 length is 15 residues. V lost 6 bases and J lost 5; bases outside the gene matches: 10. The CDR3 DNA sequence: TGTGCCAGCAGCCCGGGACAGGGAAGGGGGGAGACCCAGTACTTC. This encodes CASSPGQGRGETQYF.

The chain carries TRBV28 and TRBJ2-2, with TRBD2 as a possible D gene (5 bases). The CDR3 runs 16 residues. Trimming left V 6 bases short and J 2 bases short, with 16 bases between. Germline values: CDR1 MDHEN, CDR2 SYDVKM. The DNA for the CDR3 is TGTGCCAGCAGACTCCCCCGGGGAGCTAACACCGGGGAGCTGTTTTTT. As protein: CASRLPRGANTGELFF.

V is TRBV27 and J is TRBJ2-2, with 8 bases that match TRBD2. Germline loops: CDR1 MNHEY, CDR2 SMNVEV (reference sequence). CDR3 length equals 15 residues. J was trimmed by 2 bases and V by 7 bases; bases with no gene match: 6. The CDR3 spells CASNRGGPNTGELFF. CDR3 DNA sequence: TGTGCCAGCAACCGGGGGGGCCCAAACACCGGGGAGCTGTTTTTT.

CDR3 DNA sequence: TGTGCCAGCAGCCCGACGACAGGGTTATCCTACGAGCAGTACTTC. Protein sequence: CASSPTTGLSYEQYF. V usage is TRBV25-1 and J usage is TRBJ2-7, with 7 bases lining up with TRBD1. This CDR3 is 15 amino acids long. The junction had 9 bases not matched to a gene; V was cut back by 6 bases and J by 1 base. Germline values: CDR1 MGHDK, CDR2 SYGVNS.

The gene calls are TRBV28 and TRBJ2-3, with D perhaps matching TRBD2 (5 bases). The V gene's germline CDR1 is MDHEN and CDR2 SYDVKM. V was cut by 2 bases and J by 0 bases, with 9 bases left in between. The CDR3 runs to 15 residues. In DNA, the CDR3 is TGTGCCAGCAGTTTAATGGGAGAAAGCACAGATACGCAGTATTTT. It translates to CASSLMGESTDTQYF.